This T cell receptor beta chain was identified in a study of PD-L1 blockade in urothelial cancer (dated by TCRdb to the late 2010s). About the study as a whole: All patients started therapy in about 2014 and received atezolizumab 1,200 mg intravenously every 3 weeks. Durable clinical benefit was defined as a progression-free survival longer than 6 months, and TCR features were additionally tested against progression-free survival and overall survival. Approximately 29 patients had pretreatment blood TCR-seq, some 25 had at least one posttreatment blood collection, and some 25 had tumor TCR-seq. Whole exome sequencing and RNA sequencing of pretreatment tumors were performed alongside TCR sequencing in the same patients. Durable clinical benefit was achieved by nine patients but not by the remaining 20. An ECOG performance status of 0 or 1 was recorded for the patients, and 0 to 3 prior chemotherapy regimens had been received by the patients. Pretreatment tumor samples, along with matched peripheral blood collected serially before and after atezolizumab treatment, underwent TCR sequencing. Blood samples were analyzed at 3 weeks after treatment start (second dose) and at 6 weeks after treatment start. Blood samples gave a median of 141,255 T cells and approximately 80,000 unique TCRs, with a median clonality of about 0.078. The study, an exploratory multi-omic analysis, examined somatic, immune and clinical correlates of response to PD-L1 blockade with atezolizumab in urothelial cancer. About 90% of the 29 patients were identified as males with urothelial cancer of bladder origin, and a prior smoking history was reported by 18 of 29 patients. Results and caveats for the whole study, not just this receptor: Small sample size (n ≈ 29) and many exploratory analyses mean the results are intended to be hypothesis-generating. Greater expansion of tumor-associated TCR clones in peripheral blood 3 weeks after the start of treatment was observed in patients with durable benefit (n ≈ 22, p = 0.022). Improved progression-free and overall survival was associated with having pretreatment peripheral blood TCR clonality below the median.

To estimate absolute template abundance from read counts, synthetic TCR analog templates were spiked into each PCR. Using the immunoSEQ assay, TCRbeta CDR3 regions were amplified from genomic DNA with bias-controlled V and J gene primers. Rearranged TCRbeta segments were sequenced at approximately 20X coverage. Under the source paper's analysis protocol: Clustering was used to correct sequencing errors, and CDR3s were annotated against IMGT to assign V, D and J genes. Downstream analyses used only productive TCRbeta rearrangements and left out out-of-frame or stop-codon sequences. Clonality was computed as one minus Shannon entropy normalized by the log of the number of unique productive sequences. Fisher's exact test with Benjamini-Hochberg correction, at a threshold of adjusted p below 0.01, was used to find clones that differed between time points or between blood and tumor. The clones in this table, taken by TCRdb from immuneACCESS, are in-frame only. Not every clone is retained; where verified, under half of the shortfall comes from an unresolved V gene, and the cause of the rest is unknown. V and J calls and clone size are copied from that table; D and trimming were computed from the DNA. Across this sample there are around 100,000 clones, with around 90% seen only once. 2% of the sample goes to the ten largest clones.

According to the study, the label for this sample's time point signals: pretreatment peripheral blood. The cohort comprised approximately 30 patients with locally advanced or metastatic urothelial carcinoma treated at Memorial Sloan Kettering on a trial protocol. Peripheral blood mononuclear cells were collected pretreatment and during treatment, with between 1 and 8 total time points obtained per patient. The Qiagen DNeasy Blood extraction kit was used to purify genomic DNA from total PBMCs and tumor samples. PBMCs were collected pretreatment and during treatment and were isolated and stored as previously described. The CDR3 sequence holds 13 residues, the cysteine and phenylalanine included. Only the CDR3 DNA stays, 39 bases, in frame from base 1. V lost 5 bases and J lost 0 bases; the stretch between them is 6 bases long. CDR1 and CDR2 were assigned from the germline V gene as SGHDT and YYEEEE.

This clone has a single count. Its antigen is unknown. No base qualities exist here, and no much larger clone lies one base off it. The sequences come from PBMCs, collected around atezolizumab (anti-PD-L1) treatment. This sequence uses TRBV5-6 and TRBJ2-1; a confident D gene designation cannot be given. The sequence derives from a man aged 55 to 69 with urothelial cancer. The CDR3 region has the sequence CASRADSYNEQFF. The sequenced DNA is TGTGCCAGCAGGGCGGACTCCTACAATGAGCAGTTCTTC. With the portions outside the CDR3 filled from the reference TRBV5-6 and TRBJ2-1 genes, the complete variable region becomes DAGVTQSPTHLIKTRGQQVTLRCSPKSGHDTVSWYQQALGQGPQFIFQYYEEEERQRGNFPDRFSGHQFPNYSSELNVNALLLGDSALYLCASRADSYNEQFFGPGTRLTVL.